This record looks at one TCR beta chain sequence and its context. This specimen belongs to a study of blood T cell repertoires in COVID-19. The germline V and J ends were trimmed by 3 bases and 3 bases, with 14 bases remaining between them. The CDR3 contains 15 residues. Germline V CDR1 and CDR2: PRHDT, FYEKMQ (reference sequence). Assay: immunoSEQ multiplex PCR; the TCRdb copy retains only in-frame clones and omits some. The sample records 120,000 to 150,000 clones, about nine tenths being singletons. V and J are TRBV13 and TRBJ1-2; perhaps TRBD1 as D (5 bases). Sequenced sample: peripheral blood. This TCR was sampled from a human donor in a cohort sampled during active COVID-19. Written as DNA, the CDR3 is TGTGCCAGCAGCTTCTTTCCACGGGGGGACTATGGCTACACCTTC. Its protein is CASSFFPRGDYGYTF.